This is a list of T cell receptor beta chains from one sample in a study of cytomegalovirus exposure and HLA in healthy donors. Sequencing was performed with immunoSEQ multiplex PCR; in TCRdb, only in-frame clones are kept and a portion is missing. Of approximately 110,000 clones listed, approximately 80% were seen once; the top ten hold 5.6%. Sequenced input: PBMCs. The receptors were gathered from a male donor in good health and CMV-seronegative. CDR3s include the opening cysteine and the closing phenylalanine or tryptophan. A D gene is named only where the DNA matches it firmly. Size is omitted from some rows. Given values are once, few, many or a class for expanded clones.

>TRBV19|.|.|TRBJ2-4
TGTGCCAGTAGTATAGACCGGCAGGCCTCGTCTCAGTACTTC
CASSIDRQASSQYF
>TRBV5-5|TRBD1|once|TRBJ1-1
TGTGCCAGCAGCTTACCGGACAGGGCGGGGGATACTGAAGCTTTCTTT
CASSLPDRAGDTEAFF
>TRBV9|TRBD2|.|TRBJ2-7
TGTGCCAGCAGCCCTTCGGCGGGAGCCTCCTACGAGCAGTACTTC
CASSPSAGASYEQYF
>TRBV6-1|TRBD1|.|TRBJ1-1
TGTGCCAGCAGTGAATTGACAGGGGGCGAGGAGGGCACTGAAGCTTTCTTT
CASSELTGGEEGTEAFF
>TRBV12-5|TRBD2|.|TRBJ2-5
TGTGCTAGTGGTCGACTAGCGGGTTTCCAAGAGACCCAGTACTTC
CASGRLAGFQETQYF
>TRBV4-1|.|.|TRBJ2-2
TGCGCCAGCAGCCAAGGTGCGAGTTACACCGGGGAGCTGTTTTTT
CASSQGASYTGELFF
>TRBV5-4|TRBD1|once|TRBJ2-2
TGTGCCAGCAGCAGTCCCGGGACAGGGGACACCGGGGAGCTGTTTTTT
CASSSPGTGDTGELFF
>TRBV2|TRBD2|.|TRBJ2-7
TGTGCCAGCGGACTAGTCGGGTACGAGCAGTACTTC
CASGLVGYEQYF
>TRBV28|.|.|TRBJ2-7
TGTGCCAGCAACCCCTCAAACAGGGAGGGCGAGCAGTACTTC
CASNPSNREGEQYF
>TRBV7-8|TRBD2|.|TRBJ2-1
TGTGCCAGCAGCGAGGGACTACCGAGTGAGCAGTTCTTC
CASSEGLPSEQFF
>TRBV4-1|TRBD1|.|TRBJ1-1
TGCGCCAGCAGCCACTATTTAACCGGGACAGGGTTTTTGGTGAACACTGAAGCTTTCTTT
CASSHYLTGTGFLVNTEAFF
>TRBV7-9|TRBD1|.|TRBJ1-3
TGTGCCAGCAGCCTCGACAGGGCTGGAAACACCATATATTTT
CASSLDRAGNTIYF
>TRBV19|.|few|TRBJ1-1
TGTGCCAGTAGTAAACTCGAGACTCTACCTGAAGCTTTCTTT
CASSKLETLPEAFF
>TRBV4-1|.|once|TRBJ1-1
TGCGCCAGCAGCCAAGAAGAGGCTGAAGCTTTCTTT
CASSQEEAEAFF
>TRBV5-1|.|.|TRBJ2-7
TGCGCCAGCAGCTTGGACTGGACACAGAACCTCCGGTACTTC
CASSLDWTQNLRYF
>TRBV29-1|TRBD2|.|TRBJ2-1
TGCAGCGTTAAACGGACTAGCGGGAGCTTGGGCAATGAGCAGTTCTTC
CSVKRTSGSLGNEQFF
>TRBV19|TRBD2|.|TRBJ2-7
TGTGCCAGTGGGCGGGCGGGAGCTGGAACCTACGAGCAGTACTTC
CASGRAGAGTYEQYF
>TRBV5-1|.|.|TRBJ2-3
TGCGCCAGCAGCCCCATTGATACGCAGTATTTT
CASSPIDTQYF
>TRBV19|.|once|TRBJ1-1
TGTGCCAGTAGTTTCCAATCGACAGTGATTGAAGCTTTCTTT
CASSFQSTVIEAFF
>TRBV9|TRBD2|once|TRBJ2-2
TGTGCCAGCAGTTCAGGGACTAGCGGGAGGGCCACCGGGGAGCTGTTTTTT
CASSSGTSGRATGELFF
>TRBV5-1|TRBD2|.|TRBJ2-7
TGCGCCAGCAGCTCCGGACTAGCCTCCTACGAGCAGTACTTC
CASSSGLASYEQYF
>TRBV27|TRBD1|.|TRBJ2-7
TGTGCCAGCAGTTTAGCAGGGGGCGAATTCGAGCAGTACTTC
CASSLAGGEFEQYF
>TRBV18|TRBD2|.|TRBJ2-2
TGTGCCAGCTCACCTAGGACTAGCGGGAGCACCGGGGAGCTGTTTTTT
CASSPRTSGSTGELFF
>TRBV4-2|.|.|TRBJ2-2
TGTGCCAGCAGCCAAGCGGCAGGGTGGGACACCGGGGAGCTGTTTTTT
CASSQAAGWDTGELFF
>TRBV7-3|TRBD2|.|TRBJ2-1
TGTGCCAGCAGCCCCCGAACTAGCGGGAGGGCGAATGAGCAGTTCTTC
CASSPRTSGRANEQFF
>TRBV4-1|.|.|TRBJ1-1
TGCGCCAGCAGCCAAGGTAATCTTGTGAGGGACACTGAAGCTTTCTTT
CASSQGNLVRDTEAFF
>TRBV5-6|.|.|TRBJ2-5
TGTGCCAGCAGCCGCACGGAGGTGGGGGAGACCCAGTACTTC
CASSRTEVGETQYF
>TRBV7-3|.|few|TRBJ2-2
TGTGCCAGCAGCCCAATTAGCGGGAACACCGGGGAGCTGTTTTTT
CASSPISGNTGELFF
>TRBV7-2|.|few|TRBJ2-4
TGTGCCAGCAGCCTACAGGGAGCCAAAAACATTCAGTACTTC
CASSLQGAKNIQYF
>TRBV12-5|.|.|TRBJ2-2
TGTGCTAGTGGTTTGGGGGGGCGAACCGGGGAGCTGTTTTTT
CASGLGGRTGELFF
>TRBV7-9|TRBD1|.|TRBJ1-1
TGTGCCAGCAGCCCCGGACAGGGGGCAACGTTGAACACTGAAGCTTTCTTT
CASSPGQGATLNTEAFF
>TRBV28|TRBD1|.|TRBJ1-5
TGTGCCAGCAGTTTATTATCTGGGACAGGGGGTCAGCCCCAGCATTTT
CASSLLSGTGGQPQHF
>TRBV9|.|once|TRBJ2-2
TGTGCCAGCAGCCCCCCAGTGAACACCGGGGAGCTGTTTTTT
CASSPPVNTGELFF
>TRBV29-1|.|.|TRBJ1-4
TGCAGCGGTGGGGGGGGGCGGAGGGGTGAAAAACTGTTTTTT
CSGGGGRRGEKLFF
>TRBV13|.|.|TRBJ2-7
TGTGCCAGCAGCCCGAGCTCCTACGAGCAGTACTTC
CASSPSSYEQYF
>TRBV4-2|.|.|TRBJ1-5
TGTGCCAGCAGCCGTGGGGGGGATCAGCCCCAGCATTTT
CASSRGGDQPQHF
>TRBV7-8|.|.|TRBJ1-5
TGTGCCAGCAGCGAGGGGGTGGCGGCTTATAGCAATCAGCCCCAGCATTTT
CASSEGVAAYSNQPQHF
>TRBV5-1|TRBD1|.|TRBJ1-4
TGCGCCAGCAGCCCGGACAGGAGTAATGAAAAACTGTTTTTT
CASSPDRSNEKLFF
>TRBV7-2|.|once|TRBJ2-5
TGTGCCAGCAGCCTCCCCATTCTGTGGGAGCAGTACTTC
CASSLPILWEQYF
>TRBV27|TRBD2|.|TRBJ2-2
TGTGCCAGCAGTTTCTCAGTCCGGGGGGTTCCCGGGGAGCTGTTTTTT
CASSFSVRGVPGELFF
>TRBV30|TRBD1|few|TRBJ1-3
TGTGCCTGGAGCCGTGACAGGGCTGGAAACACCATATATTTT
CAWSRDRAGNTIYF
>TRBV9|.|once|TRBJ1-2
TGTGCCAGCAGCGTAGAGGGGATCTATGGCTACACCTTC
CASSVEGIYGYTF
>TRBV2|TRBD2|.|TRBJ2-1
TGTGCCAGCAGTGAAATCCCCTCCCAAACAAGGACTAGCGGGAGCAGTGAGCAGTTCTTC
CASSEIPSQTRTSGSSEQFF
>TRBV9|.|.|TRBJ2-7
TGTGCCAGCAGCGCAACCGGCTACGAGCAGTACTTC
CASSATGYEQYF
>TRBV4-1|.|.|TRBJ1-3
TGCGCCAGCAGCCAGCAGGGTCGGGGAAACACCATATATTTT
CASSQQGRGNTIYF
>TRBV4-1|.|.|TRBJ2-6
TGCGCCAGCAGCCAAGATCTCGGGGGAGCTGGGGCCAACGTCCTGACTTTC
CASSQDLGGAGANVLTF
>TRBV27|TRBD2|few|TRBJ2-1
TGTGCCAGCAGTCCTACAAGCGGGAGGAACAATGAGCAGTTCTTC
CASSPTSGRNNEQFF
>TRBV10-1|TRBD2|.|TRBJ2-3
TGCGCCAGCAGTGTCTCGACTAGCCGCACAGATACGCAGTATTTT
CASSVSTSRTDTQYF
>TRBV10-2|TRBD1|.|TRBJ2-5
TGCGCCAGCCAGACAGGGGATATGACCCAGTACTTC
CASQTGDMTQYF
>TRBV27|.|.|TRBJ2-7
TGTGCCAGCAGTTCCTCCTCCTACGAGCAGTACTTC
CASSSSSYEQYF
>TRBV6-1|TRBD1|.|TRBJ2-7
TGTGCCAGCAGTGAGGGACAGGGGAGTGACGAGCAGTACTTC
CASSEGQGSDEQYF
>TRBV5-1|TRBD2|.|TRBJ2-2
TGCGCCAGCAGCCCGCGGGAGTTGGGAACCGGGGAGCTGTTTTTT
CASSPRELGTGELFF
>TRBV4-2|.|.|TRBJ1-5
TGTGCCAGCAGCCTCACAGCGGCGGGCAATCAGCCCCAGCATTTT
CASSLTAAGNQPQHF
>TRBV7-7|.|.|TRBJ1-5
TGTGCCAGCAGACCACAGGGATACAATCAGCCCCAGCATTTT
CASRPQGYNQPQHF
>TRBV5-4|.|.|TRBJ2-2
TGTGCCAGCAGCTTGGAGGGTTTGGCGGGACGGACCGGGGAGCTGTTTTTT
CASSLEGLAGRTGELFF
>TRBV7-8|TRBD2|.|TRBJ2-2
TGTGCCAGCAGCCCCGGGGGGGGCTGGAGCACCGGGGAGCTGTTTTTT
CASSPGGGWSTGELFF
>TRBV7-6|TRBD2|.|TRBJ2-5
TGTGCCAGCAGCTTAGGGGTAGCGGGAGTATCTCCGCGAGAGACCCAGTACTTC
CASSLGVAGVSPRETQYF